This T cell receptor (beta chain) was sequenced for a study of graft-versus-host responses after intestinal transplantation. The ends were cut back, 2 bases at V and 4 bases at J, with 19 bases in the middle. The CDR3 runs to 17 residues. Per germline, CDR1 SGHVS and CDR2 FQNEAQ. TCRdb's copy holds only in-frame clones and misses some; the assay was immunoSEQ multiplex PCR. The sample records some 24,000 clones, roughly 43% being singletons. The sequenced sample was alloreactive CD4+ T cells from a mixed lymphocyte reaction culture, obtained before intestinal transplant. Subset denoted: CFSE-low proliferating T cells sorted from roughly six-day pre-transplant mixed lymphocyte reaction (GvH or HvG direction). The sequence was collected from a human patient who received an intestinal transplant. The chain carries TRBV7-8 and TRBJ2-3; tentative D call: TRBD2 (7 bases). CDR3 amino acids: CASSLIGGGEGADTQYF. CDR3 coding DNA: TGTGCCAGCAGCTTAATCGGCGGGGGTGAGGGGGCAGATACGCAGTATTTT.